Each of the 21 T cell receptor beta chains below was sequenced from the same sample in a study of cytomegalovirus exposure and HLA in healthy donors. PCR was performed using 60 Vbeta and 13 Jbeta primers. TCRdb's table, derived via immunoSEQ multiplex PCR, lists solely in-frame clones and lacks some. This sample has approximately 190,000 clones, with 65% to 85% found just once. The sequenced sample was PBMCs. The origin of the receptors is a middle-aged man in good health and CMV-seropositive.

This clone was seen a single time. V and J are TRBV6-4 and TRBJ2-3; 10 positions agree with TRBD2. V shed 6 bases, J shed 6 bases, and the junction held 9 bases outside the gene matches. CDR1 and CDR2 from the germline V gene are MRHNA and SNTAGT. The CDR3 sequence is 15 residues long. The chain's CDR3 is CASSRLAGQRDTQYF. DNA for the CDR3: TGTGCCAGCAGCAGACTAGCGGGTCAAAGGGATACGCAGTATTTT.

CDR3 sequence reads: CASSQDYMRETQYF. CDR3 sequence (DNA): TGCGCCAGCAGCCAAGACTATATGCGTGAGACCCAGTACTTC. This chain joins TRBV4-3 and TRBJ2-5; D is uncertain. There are 14 residues in the CDR3. Germline values: CDR1 LGHNA, CDR2 YSLEER. V was pared by 0 bases and J by 5 bases, with 10 bases between.

J is TRBJ2-5 and V is TRBV18; possibly TRBD2 for D (6 bases). The CDR3 is 14 amino acids. CDR1 KGHSH and CDR2 LQKENI come from the germline V gene. V gave up 5 bases and J gave up 2 bases, with 12 bases separating them. The CDR3 sequence: CASSGLGGQETQYF. The CDR3 DNA is TGTGCCAGCTCAGGCCTAGGAGGGCAAGAGACCCAGTACTTC.

V is TRBV6-5 and J is TRBJ2-1; 7 bases align to TRBD1. Per the germline V gene, CDR1 is MNHEY and CDR2 is SVGAGI. Trimming removed 2 bases from V and 2 bases from J; junction bases left unmatched: 3. CDR3 size: 15 residues. This CDR3 is CASSYVRGTYNEQFF. The CDR3 DNA is TGTGCCAGCAGTTACGTCAGGGGGACCTACAATGAGCAGTTCTTC.

The rearrangement links TRBV21-1 to TRBJ1-2; the D call of TRBD1 is as the table states it, not checked on the DNA. TRBV21-1 is a pseudogene locus. The CDR3 runs to 15 residues. The CDR3 is CASSKGPGGTDGYTF. CDR3 nucleotides: TGTGCCAGCAGCAAAGGCCCAGGGGGCACGGATGGCTACACCTTC.

The genes are TRBV6-6 and TRBJ2-2, with TRBD2 matching 7 bases. Germline CDR1 is MNHNY and CDR2 is SVGAGI (reference sequence). The CDR3 is 14 residues long. V gave up 5 bases and J gave up 9 bases; unmatched junction bases: 9. This CDR3 reads CASSPQLASWELFF. The CDR3 DNA follows: TGTGCCAGCAGTCCCCAACTAGCGTCGTGGGAGCTGTTTTTT.

This rearrangement joins TRBV9 to TRBJ1-5; 7 bases match TRBD1. V dropped 1 base and J dropped 0; count of bases not matched to a gene: 7. The CDR3 is 17 amino acids. The germline CDR1 and CDR2 sequences are SGDLS and YYNGEE. CDR3 DNA: TGTGCCAGCAGCGTATCCGACAGGGCAAATAGCAATCAGCCCCAGCATTTT. This translates into CASSVSDRANSNQPQHF.

V gene TRBV29-1 combines with J gene TRBJ1-2; D is uncertain. Trimming stripped 4 bases from V and 4 bases from J, with 10 bases between. The CDR3 covers 12 residues. The germline V gene has CDR1 SQVTM and CDR2 ANQGSEA. In DNA form, the CDR3 reads TGCAGCGTTGTGGAGGGAGGCTATGGCTACACCTTC. Protein sequence: CSVVEGGYGYTF.

CDR3 nucleotides: TGTGCCAGCGGCCCCGCGGGGCTAGGAACTGAAGCTTTCTTT. Protein: CASGPAGLGTEAFF. The chain combines TRBV6-1 with TRBJ1-1; the D gene is possibly TRBD1 (5 bases). In germline, CDR1 is MNHNS, CDR2 SASEGT. The V gene lost 8 bases and the J gene lost 5 bases, with 18 bases spanning the gap. CDR3 length: 14 amino acids.

A few counts support this clone. The chain joins TRBV7-2 to TRBJ1-1; TRBD1 aligns across 7 bases. V lost 0 bases, J lost 4 bases, and 2 bases stayed unmatched. Looked up from germline, CDR1 is SGHTA and CDR2 is FQGNSA. The CDR3 has 14 amino acids. This chain's CDR3 is CASSLATGSTEAFF. The CDR3 region has the DNA TGTGCCAGCAGCTTAGCGACAGGGTCCACTGAAGCTTTCTTT.

The rearrangement joins TRBV30 to TRBJ1-5, with unresolved D. The CDR3 has 13 residues. V lost 0 bases, J lost 2 bases, and 5 bases lay in between. Germline assignment: CDR1 GTSNPN and CDR2 SVGIG (reference sequence). The CDR3 nucleotides are TGTGCCTGGAGTGTCCCTGGCAATCAGCCCCAGCATTTT. Residues: CAWSVPGNQPQHF.

The chain employs TRBV12-5 and TRBJ2-2; TRBD1 might be the D (6 bases). From germline, CDR1 is LGHNT and CDR2 FRNRAP. This CDR3 spans 15 amino acids. Deletions cut 0 bases from V and 4 bases from J, with 9 bases between. As DNA, the CDR3 is TGTGCTAGTGGTTTGGTACAGGGCGGCACCGGGGAGCTGTTTTTT. It specifies CASGLVQGGTGELFF.

The rearrangement joins TRBV7-8 to TRBJ2-7, with TRBD2 identical over 12 bases. This CDR3 is 18 amino acids long. V gave up 2 bases and J gave up 3 bases; unmatched junction bases: 11. The germline gives CDR1 SGHVS, CDR2 FQNEAQ. The DNA for the CDR3 is TGTGCCAGCAGCTTAACTACTCTAGCGGGAGGGCCCGACTACGAGCAGTACTTC. This gives the protein CASSLTTLAGGPDYEQYF.

The J gene is TRBJ2-3, the V gene TRBV11-2, with TRBD1 identical over 7 bases. Germline CDR1 reads SGHAT; CDR2 reads FQNNGV. With 3 bases clipped from V and 6 bases from J, the junction kept 3 bases outside the gene matches. The CDR3 has 13 residues. The CDR3 DNA reads TGTGCCAGCAGCTTGGGACAGTGGGATACGCAGTATTTT. Its protein is CASSLGQWDTQYF.

The rearrangement joins TRBV9 to TRBJ2-3, with TRBD1 identical over 9 bases. V was pared by 4 bases and J by 0 bases, with 3 bases of the junction left unmatched. The CDR3 is made up of 15 amino acids. Germline assignment: CDR1 SGDLS and CDR2 YYNGEE. The CDR3 here is CASSRTGVSTDTQYF. The CDR3 bases are TGTGCCAGCAGCAGGACAGGGGTCAGCACAGATACGCAGTATTTT.

The V and J genes are TRBV7-2 and TRBJ2-7; tentatively, D is TRBD2 (5 bases). In germline, CDR1 is SGHTA, CDR2 FQGNSA. The germline V and J ends were trimmed by 7 bases and 2 bases, with 9 bases remaining between them. The CDR3 runs to 12 residues. This CDR3 reads CASTRGTYEQYF. The CDR3 DNA reads TGTGCCAGCACAAGAGGGACCTACGAGCAGTACTTC.

The V gene is TRBV6-1, the J gene TRBJ1-6; TRBD1 agrees at 10 bases. Germline trimming cut 4 bases from V and 10 bases from J; bases unmatched to any gene: 4. The CDR3 is 14 amino acids. The germline gives CDR1 MNHNS, CDR2 SASEGT. DNA for the CDR3: TGTGCCAGCAGTGCTGGGACAGGGGAATCACCCCTCCACTTT. It is translated as CASSAGTGESPLHF.

The chain is built from TRBV6-5 and TRBJ2-7, with 9 bases aligning to TRBD1. From germline, CDR1 is MNHEY and CDR2 SVGAGI. The V gene end was trimmed by 5 bases and the J gene end by 3 bases; junction bases not matched to a gene: 8. The CDR3 is made up of 15 amino acids. The CDR3 loop is CASSNDRGKNYEQYF. The CDR3 DNA reads as TGTGCCAGCAGTAACGACAGGGGGAAGAACTACGAGCAGTACTTC.

V is TRBV28 and J is TRBJ1-2; D not certain. The CDR3 is 14 amino acids. Germline loops: CDR1 MDHEN, CDR2 SYDVKM. Trimming cost V 5 bases and J 7 bases, with 17 bases left between them. CDR3 coding DNA: TGTGCCAGCAGTAGTCCGGGAATTTCTAGTGGCTACACCTTC. It encodes CASSSPGISSGYTF.

The chain is built from TRBV10-1 and TRBJ2-1; 7 positions match TRBD2. V was clipped by 5 bases and J by 12 bases; unmatched bases: 10. The length of the CDR3 is 13 residues. Germline V gene sequence: CDR1 WNHNN, CDR2 SYGVQD (reference sequence). CDR3 nucleotide sequence: TGCGCCAGCAGTCGCGGGAGTGGGGTAGGGCAGTTCTTC. This translates into CASSRGSGVGQFF.

The table lists this clone with a count of one. The chain links TRBV4-1 to TRBJ2-3, with 11 bases matching TRBD2. After removal of 2 bases from V and 0 bases from J, the junction contained 1 base not matched to a gene. The CDR3 contains 16 residues. Germline-derived CDR1 and CDR2 are MGHRA and YSYEKL. CDR3 nucleotides: TGCGCCAGCAGCCAAAGACTAGCGGGGAGCACAGATACGCAGTATTTT. Its protein is CASSQRLAGSTDTQYF.